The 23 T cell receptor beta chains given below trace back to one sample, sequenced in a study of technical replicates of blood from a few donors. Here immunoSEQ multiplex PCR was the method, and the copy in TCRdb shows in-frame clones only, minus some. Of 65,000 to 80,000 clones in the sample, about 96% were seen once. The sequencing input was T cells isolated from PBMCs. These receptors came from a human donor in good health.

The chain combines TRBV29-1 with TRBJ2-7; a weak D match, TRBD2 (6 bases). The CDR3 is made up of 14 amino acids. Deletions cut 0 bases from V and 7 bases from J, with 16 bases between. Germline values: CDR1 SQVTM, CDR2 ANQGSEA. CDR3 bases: TGCAGCGTTGAAGACGGGAGAGGCTTGGGGGAGCAGTACTTC. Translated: CSVEDGRGLGEQYF.

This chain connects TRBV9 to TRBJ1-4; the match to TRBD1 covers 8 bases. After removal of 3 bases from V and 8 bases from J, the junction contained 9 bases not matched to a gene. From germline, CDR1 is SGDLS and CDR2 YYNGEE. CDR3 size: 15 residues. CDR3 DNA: TGTGCCAGCAGCGCGGTGACAGGGGATAGAGAAAAACTGTTTTTT. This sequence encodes CASSAVTGDREKLFF.

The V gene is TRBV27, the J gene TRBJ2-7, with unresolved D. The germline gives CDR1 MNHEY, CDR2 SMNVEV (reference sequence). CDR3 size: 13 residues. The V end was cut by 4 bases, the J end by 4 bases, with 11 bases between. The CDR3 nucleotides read TGTGCCAGCAGTTACGCCACAGAATACGAGCAGTACTTC. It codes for CASSYATEYEQYF.

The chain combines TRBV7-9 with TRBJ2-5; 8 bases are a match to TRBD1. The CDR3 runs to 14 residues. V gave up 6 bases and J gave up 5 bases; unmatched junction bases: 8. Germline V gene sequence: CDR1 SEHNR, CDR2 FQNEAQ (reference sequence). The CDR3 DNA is TGTGCCAGCAGTCCGACAGGGGCTGGGGAGACCCAGTACTTC. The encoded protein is CASSPTGAGETQYF.

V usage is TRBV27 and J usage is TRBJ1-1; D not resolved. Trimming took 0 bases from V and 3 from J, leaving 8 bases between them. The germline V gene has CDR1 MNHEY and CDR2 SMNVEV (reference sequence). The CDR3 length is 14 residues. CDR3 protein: CASSLSRRYTEAFF. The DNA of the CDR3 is TGTGCCAGCAGTTTATCGAGGAGGTACACTGAAGCTTTCTTT.

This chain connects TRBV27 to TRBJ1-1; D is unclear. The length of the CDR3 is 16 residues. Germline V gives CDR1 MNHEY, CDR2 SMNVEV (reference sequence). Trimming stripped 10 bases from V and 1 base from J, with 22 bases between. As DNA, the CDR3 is TGTGCCAACGCATCTGGCTCGTCAGTCGAGAACACTGAAGCTTTCTTT. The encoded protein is CANASGSSVENTEAFF.

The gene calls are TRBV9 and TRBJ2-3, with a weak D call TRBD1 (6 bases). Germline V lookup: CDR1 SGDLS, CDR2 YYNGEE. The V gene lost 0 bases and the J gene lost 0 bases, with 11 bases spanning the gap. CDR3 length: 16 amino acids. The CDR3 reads CASSVGGGVSTDTQYF. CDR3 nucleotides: TGTGCCAGCAGCGTAGGAGGGGGAGTCAGCACAGATACGCAGTATTTT.

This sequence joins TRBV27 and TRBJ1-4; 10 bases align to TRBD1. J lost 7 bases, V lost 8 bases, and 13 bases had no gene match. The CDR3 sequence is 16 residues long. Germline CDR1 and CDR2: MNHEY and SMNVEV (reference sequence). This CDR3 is CASGELGTGEREKLFF. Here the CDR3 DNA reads TGTGCCAGCGGCGAGCTTGGGACAGGGGAGCGTGAAAAACTGTTTTTT.

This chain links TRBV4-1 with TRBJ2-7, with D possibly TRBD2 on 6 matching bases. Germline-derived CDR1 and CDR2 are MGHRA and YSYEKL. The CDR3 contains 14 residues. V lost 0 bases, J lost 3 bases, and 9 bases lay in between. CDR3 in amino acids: CASSQDGRYYEQYF. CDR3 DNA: TGCGCCAGCAGCCAAGATGGGAGGTACTACGAGCAGTACTTC.

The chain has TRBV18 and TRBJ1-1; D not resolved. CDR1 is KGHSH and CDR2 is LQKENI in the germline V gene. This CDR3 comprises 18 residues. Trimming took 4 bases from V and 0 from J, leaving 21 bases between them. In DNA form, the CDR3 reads TGTGCCAGCTCACTCGACCCATACTCCACAGTTATGAACACTGAAGCTTTCTTT. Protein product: CASSLDPYSTVMNTEAFF.

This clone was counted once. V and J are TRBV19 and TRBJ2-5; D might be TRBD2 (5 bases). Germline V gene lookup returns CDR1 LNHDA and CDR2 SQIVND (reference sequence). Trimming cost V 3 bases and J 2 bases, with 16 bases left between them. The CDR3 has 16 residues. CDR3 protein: CASSIRMRESQETQYF. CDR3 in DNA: TGTGCCAGTAGTATCCGGATGAGGGAGAGTCAAGAGACCCAGTACTTC.

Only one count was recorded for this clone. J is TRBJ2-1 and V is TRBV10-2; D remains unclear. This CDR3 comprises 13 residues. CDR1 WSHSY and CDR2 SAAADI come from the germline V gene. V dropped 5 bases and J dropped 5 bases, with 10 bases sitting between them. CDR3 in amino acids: CASSPEVDNEQFF. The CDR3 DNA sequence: TGCGCCAGCAGTCCCGAGGTAGACAATGAGCAGTTCTTC.

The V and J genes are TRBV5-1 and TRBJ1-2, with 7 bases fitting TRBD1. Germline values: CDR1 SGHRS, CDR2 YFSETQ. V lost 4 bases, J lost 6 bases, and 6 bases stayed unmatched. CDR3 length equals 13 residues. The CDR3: CASSPGTANGYTF. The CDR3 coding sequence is TGCGCCAGCAGCCCCGGGACAGCGAATGGCTACACCTTC. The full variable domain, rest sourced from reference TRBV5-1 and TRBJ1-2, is KAGVTQTPRYLIKTRGQQVTLSCSPISGHRSVSWYQQTPGQGLQFLFEYFSETQRNKGNFPGRFSGRQFSNSRSEMNVSTLELGDSALYLCASSPGTANGYTFGSGTRLTVV.

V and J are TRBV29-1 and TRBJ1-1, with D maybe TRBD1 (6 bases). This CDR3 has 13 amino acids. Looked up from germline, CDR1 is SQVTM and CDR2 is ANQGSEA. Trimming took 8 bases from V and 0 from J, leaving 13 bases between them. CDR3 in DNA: TGCAGCTCGGGGGGGCGGCTGAACACTGAAGCTTTCTTT. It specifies CSSGGRLNTEAFF.

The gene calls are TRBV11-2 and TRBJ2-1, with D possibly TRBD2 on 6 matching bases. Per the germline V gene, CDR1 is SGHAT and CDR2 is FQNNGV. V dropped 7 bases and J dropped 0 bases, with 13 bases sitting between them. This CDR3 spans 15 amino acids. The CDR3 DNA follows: TGTGCCAGCACGGCGGGGCTGAGCTCCTACAATGAGCAGTTCTTC. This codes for CASTAGLSSYNEQFF.

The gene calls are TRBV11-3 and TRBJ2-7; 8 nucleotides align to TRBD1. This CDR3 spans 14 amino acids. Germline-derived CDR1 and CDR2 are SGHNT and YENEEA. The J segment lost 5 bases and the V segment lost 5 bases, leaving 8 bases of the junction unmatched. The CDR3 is CASSRGQGADEQYF. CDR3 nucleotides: TGTGCCAGCAGCCGCGGGCAGGGGGCAGACGAGCAGTACTTC. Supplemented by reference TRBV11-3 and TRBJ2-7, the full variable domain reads EAGVVQSPRYKIIEKKQPVAFWCNPISGHNTLYWYLQNLGQGPELLIRYENEEAVDDSQLPKDRFSAERLKGVDSTLKIQPAELGDSAVYLCASSRGQGADEQYFGPGTRLTVT.

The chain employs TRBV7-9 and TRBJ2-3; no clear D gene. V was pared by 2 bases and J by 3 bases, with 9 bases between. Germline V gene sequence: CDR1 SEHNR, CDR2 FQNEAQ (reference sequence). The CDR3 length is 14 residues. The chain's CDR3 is CASSLSGFTDTQYF. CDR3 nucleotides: TGTGCCAGCAGCTTATCAGGCTTTACAGATACGCAGTATTTT.

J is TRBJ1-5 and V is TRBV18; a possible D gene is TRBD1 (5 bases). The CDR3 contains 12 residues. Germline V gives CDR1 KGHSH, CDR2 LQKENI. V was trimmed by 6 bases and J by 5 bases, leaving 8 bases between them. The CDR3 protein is CASSIGDQPQHF. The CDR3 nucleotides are TGTGCCAGCTCGATAGGGGATCAGCCCCAGCATTTT.

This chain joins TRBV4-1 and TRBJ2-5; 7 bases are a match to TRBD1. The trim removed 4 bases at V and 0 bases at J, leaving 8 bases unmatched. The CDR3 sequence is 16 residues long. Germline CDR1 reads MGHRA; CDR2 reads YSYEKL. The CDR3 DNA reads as TGCGCCAGCAGCCCAGTAAAAGGACAGGACCAAGAGACCCAGTACTTC. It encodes CASSPVKGQDQETQYF.

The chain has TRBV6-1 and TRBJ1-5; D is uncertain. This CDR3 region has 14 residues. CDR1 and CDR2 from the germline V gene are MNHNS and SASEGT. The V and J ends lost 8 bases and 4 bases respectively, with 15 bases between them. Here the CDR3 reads CASWGGFGNQPQHF. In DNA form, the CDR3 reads TGTGCCAGCTGGGGAGGGTTCGGAAATCAGCCCCAGCATTTT.

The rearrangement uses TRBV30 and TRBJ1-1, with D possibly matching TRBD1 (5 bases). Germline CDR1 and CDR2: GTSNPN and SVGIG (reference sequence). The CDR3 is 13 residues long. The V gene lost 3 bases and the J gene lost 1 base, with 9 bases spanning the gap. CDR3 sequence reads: CAWRDTGNTEAFF. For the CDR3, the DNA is TGTGCCTGGAGGGATACAGGGAACACTGAAGCTTTCTTT. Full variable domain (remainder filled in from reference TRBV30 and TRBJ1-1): SQTIHQWPATLVQPVGSPLSLECTVEGTSNPNLYWYRQAAGRGLQLLFYSVGIGQISSEVPQNLSASRPQDRQFILSSKKLLLSDSGFYLCAWRDTGNTEAFFGQGTRLTVV.

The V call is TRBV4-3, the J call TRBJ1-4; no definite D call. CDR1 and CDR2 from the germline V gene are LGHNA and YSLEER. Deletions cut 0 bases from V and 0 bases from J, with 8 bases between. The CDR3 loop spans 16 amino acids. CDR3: CASSQDREATNEKLFF. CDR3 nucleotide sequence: TGCGCCAGCAGCCAAGATAGGGAGGCAACTAATGAAAAACTGTTTTTT.

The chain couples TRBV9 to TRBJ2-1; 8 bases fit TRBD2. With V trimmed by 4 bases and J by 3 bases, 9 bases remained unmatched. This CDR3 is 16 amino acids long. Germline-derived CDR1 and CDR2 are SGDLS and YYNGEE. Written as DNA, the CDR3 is TGTGCCAGCAGCTTCACGTTAGCGGGAATCTACAATGAGCAGTTCTTC. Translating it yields CASSFTLAGIYNEQFF.